The clone carrying this TCR beta chain was counted a few times. Antigen: not known. Germline CDR1 SEHNR, CDR2 FQNEAQ (reference sequence). This CDR3 spans 13 amino acids. The V end lost 6 bases, the J end lost 1 base, and 9 bases lay between the germline ends. The entry originates in a study of identical twins. Study observations and caveats: For cord blood, abundant beta clonotypes had fewer insertions, unlike memory repertoires, which showed none. Cross-sectional statistics, not tracking of the same donors, supported the conclusions. Twins' excess sharing was less marked for out-of-frame beta sequences.

TCRdb reprocessed the 5' RACE reads with MiXCR, giving one entry per CDR3 protein. The sample contains hundreds of thousands of distinct CDR3 sequences, about 12% of which appear only once. This sample also appeared in a second study, on yellow fever vaccine responses in identical twins. That publication notes: Twins showed a vaccine T cell response that reportedly seemed partly convergent, partly personalized.

Source material: CD8+ T cells sorted from blood. The V gene is TRBV7-9, the J gene TRBJ1-1, with D possibly TRBD1 on 5 matching bases. The clonotype comes from a woman in her late teens or twenties in good health. This chain's CDR3 is CASRRGENTEAFF. The CDR3, as DNA: TGTGCCAGCAGGAGGGGTGAGAACACTGAAGCTTTCTTT.